This TCR beta chain is drawn from a study of cytomegalovirus exposure and HLA in healthy donors. Whole-study context: Per a later analysis, the approximately 690 first-cohort and under 150 validation repertoires shared one platform.

This clone showed up just once. What it binds is unknown. The repertoire was sequenced with immunoSEQ multiplex PCR; TCRdb's copy has only in-frame clones and lacks some. In the table there are around 150,000 clones, around four fifths of which are singletons. Whole-study results and caveats: The authors listed over 150 TCR beta chains as cytomegalovirus-associated. High specificity and sensitivity for cytomegalovirus status were reported for the classifier.

Germline CDR1 and CDR2: SGHNT and YENEEA. The CDR3 spans 13 residues. Trimming took off 5 bases at V and 3 bases at J, with 10 bases between the two ends. The approximately 120-subject validation cohort, separate from the roughly 670-subject first cohort, included the donors. Sequencing was carried out using PBMCs. The V call is TRBV11-3, the J call TRBJ1-1, with a weak D call TRBD1 (6 bases). This receptor was identified in a young man in good health and CMV-seropositive. The CDR3 nucleotides are TGTGCCAGCAGCCGACAGGCAGACACTGAAGCTTTCTTT. This gives the protein CASSRQADTEAFF.